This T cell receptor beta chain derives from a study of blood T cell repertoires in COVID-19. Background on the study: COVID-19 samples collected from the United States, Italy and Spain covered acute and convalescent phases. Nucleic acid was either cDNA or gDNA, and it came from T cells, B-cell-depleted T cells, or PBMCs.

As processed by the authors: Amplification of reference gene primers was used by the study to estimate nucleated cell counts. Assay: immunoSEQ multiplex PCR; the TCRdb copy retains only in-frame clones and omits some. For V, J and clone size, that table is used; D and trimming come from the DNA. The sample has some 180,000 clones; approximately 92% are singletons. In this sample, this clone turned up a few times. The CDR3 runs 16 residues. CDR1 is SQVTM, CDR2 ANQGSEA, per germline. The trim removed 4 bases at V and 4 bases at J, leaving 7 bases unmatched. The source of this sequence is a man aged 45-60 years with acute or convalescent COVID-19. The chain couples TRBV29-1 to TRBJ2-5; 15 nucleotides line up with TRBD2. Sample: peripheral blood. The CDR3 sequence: CSVVGTSGRNRETQYF. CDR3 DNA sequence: TGCAGCGTTGTGGGGACTAGCGGGAGGAACAGAGAGACCCAGTACTTC. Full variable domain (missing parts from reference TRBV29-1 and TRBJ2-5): SAVISQKPSRDICQRGTSLTIQCQVDSQVTMMFWYRQQPGQSLTLIATANQGSEATYESGFVIDKFPISRPNLTFSTLTVSNMSPEDSSIYLCSVVGTSGRNRETQYFGPGTRLLVL.